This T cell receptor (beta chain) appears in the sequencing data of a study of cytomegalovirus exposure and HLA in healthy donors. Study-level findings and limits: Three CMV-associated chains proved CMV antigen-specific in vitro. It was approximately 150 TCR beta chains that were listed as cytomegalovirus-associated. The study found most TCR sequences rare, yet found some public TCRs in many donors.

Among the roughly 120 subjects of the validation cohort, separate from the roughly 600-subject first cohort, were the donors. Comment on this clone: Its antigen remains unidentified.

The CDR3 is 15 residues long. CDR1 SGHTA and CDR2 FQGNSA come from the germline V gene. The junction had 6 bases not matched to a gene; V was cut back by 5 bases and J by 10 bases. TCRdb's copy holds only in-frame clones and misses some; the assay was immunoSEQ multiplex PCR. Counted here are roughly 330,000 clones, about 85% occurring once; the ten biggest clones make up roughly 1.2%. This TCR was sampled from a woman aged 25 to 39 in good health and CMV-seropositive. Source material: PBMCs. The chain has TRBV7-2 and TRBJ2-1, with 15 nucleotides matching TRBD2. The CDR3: CASSMGLAGGREQFF. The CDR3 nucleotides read TGTGCCAGCAGCATGGGACTAGCGGGAGGTAGGGAGCAGTTCTTC.